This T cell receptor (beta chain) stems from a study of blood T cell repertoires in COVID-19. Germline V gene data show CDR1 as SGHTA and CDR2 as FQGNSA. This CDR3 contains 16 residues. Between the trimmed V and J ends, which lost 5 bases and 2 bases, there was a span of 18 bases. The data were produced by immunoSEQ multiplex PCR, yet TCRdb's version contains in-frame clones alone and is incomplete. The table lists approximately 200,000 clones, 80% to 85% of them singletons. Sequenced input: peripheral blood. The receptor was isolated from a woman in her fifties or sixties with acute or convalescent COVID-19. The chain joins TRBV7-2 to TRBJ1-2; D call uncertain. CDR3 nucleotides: TGTGCCAGCAGCCTAGACCCCTTTCCGAGGAACTATGGCTACACCTTC. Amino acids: CASSLDPFPRNYGYTF.